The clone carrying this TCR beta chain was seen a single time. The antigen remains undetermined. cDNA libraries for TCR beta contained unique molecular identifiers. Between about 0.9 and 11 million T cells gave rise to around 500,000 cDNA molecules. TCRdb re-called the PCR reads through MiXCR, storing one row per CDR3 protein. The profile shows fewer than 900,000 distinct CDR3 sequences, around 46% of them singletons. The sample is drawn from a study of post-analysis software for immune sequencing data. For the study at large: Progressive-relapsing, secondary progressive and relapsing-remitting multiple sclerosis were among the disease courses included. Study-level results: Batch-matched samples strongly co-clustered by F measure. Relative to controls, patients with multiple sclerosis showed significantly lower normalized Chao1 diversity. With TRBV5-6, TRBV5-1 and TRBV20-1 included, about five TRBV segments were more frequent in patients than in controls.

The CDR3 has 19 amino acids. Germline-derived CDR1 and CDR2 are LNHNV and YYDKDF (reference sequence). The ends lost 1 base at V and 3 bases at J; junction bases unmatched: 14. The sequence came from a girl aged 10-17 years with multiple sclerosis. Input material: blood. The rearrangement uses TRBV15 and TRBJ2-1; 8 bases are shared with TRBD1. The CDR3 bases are TGTGCCACCAGCAGAGCCCGGGGGCTAGGACAGGGTTTCTACAATGAGCAGTTCTTC. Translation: CATSRARGLGQGFYNEQFF.